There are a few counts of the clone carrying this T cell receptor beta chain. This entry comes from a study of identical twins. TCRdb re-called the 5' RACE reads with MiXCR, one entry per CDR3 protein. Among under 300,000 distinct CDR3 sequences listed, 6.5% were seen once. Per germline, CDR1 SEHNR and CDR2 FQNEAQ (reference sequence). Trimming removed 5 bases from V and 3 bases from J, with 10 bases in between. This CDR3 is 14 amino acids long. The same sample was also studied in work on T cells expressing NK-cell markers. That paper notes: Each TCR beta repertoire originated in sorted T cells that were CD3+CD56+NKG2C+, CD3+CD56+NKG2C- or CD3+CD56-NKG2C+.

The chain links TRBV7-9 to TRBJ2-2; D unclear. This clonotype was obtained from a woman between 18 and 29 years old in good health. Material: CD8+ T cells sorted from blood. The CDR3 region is CASSPLWYTGELFF. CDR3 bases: TGTGCCAGCAGCCCCCTGTGGTACACCGGGGAGCTGTTTTTT.